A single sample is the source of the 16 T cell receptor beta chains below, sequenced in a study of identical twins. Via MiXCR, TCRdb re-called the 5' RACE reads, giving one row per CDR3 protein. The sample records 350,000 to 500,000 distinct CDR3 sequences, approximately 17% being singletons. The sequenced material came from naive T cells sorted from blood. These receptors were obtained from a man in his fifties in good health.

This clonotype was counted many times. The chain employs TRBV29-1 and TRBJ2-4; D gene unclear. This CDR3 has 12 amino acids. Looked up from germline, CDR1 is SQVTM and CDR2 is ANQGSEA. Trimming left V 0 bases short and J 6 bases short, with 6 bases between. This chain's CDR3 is CSVEDRINIQYF. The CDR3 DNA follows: TGCAGCGTTGAAGATAGGATAAACATTCAGTACTTC.

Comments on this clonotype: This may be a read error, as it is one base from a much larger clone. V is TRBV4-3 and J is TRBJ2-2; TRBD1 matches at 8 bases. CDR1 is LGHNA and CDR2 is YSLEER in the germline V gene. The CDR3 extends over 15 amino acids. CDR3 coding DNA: TGCGCCAGAAGCCAAGTAGACAGGGGTACCGGGGAGCTGTTTTTT. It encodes CARSQVDRGTGELFF.

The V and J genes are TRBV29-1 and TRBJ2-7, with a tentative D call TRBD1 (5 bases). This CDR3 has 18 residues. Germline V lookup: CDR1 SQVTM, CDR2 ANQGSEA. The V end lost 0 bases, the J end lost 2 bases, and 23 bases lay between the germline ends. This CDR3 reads CSVEDPQSSLGHPYEQYF. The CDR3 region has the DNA TGCAGCGTTGAAGATCCACAATCATCCCTAGGACATCCCTACGAGCAGTACTTC.

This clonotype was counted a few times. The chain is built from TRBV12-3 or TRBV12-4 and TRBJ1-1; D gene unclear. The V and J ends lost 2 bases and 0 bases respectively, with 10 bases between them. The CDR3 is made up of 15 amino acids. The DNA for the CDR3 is TGTGCCAGCAGTTTAATGTCCGCACTGAACACTGAAGCTTTCTTT. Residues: CASSLMSALNTEAFF.

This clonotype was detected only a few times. CDR3 sequence reads: CASSAGTGYNSPLHF. In DNA, the CDR3 is TGTGCCAGCAGTGCCGGGACAGGCTATAATTCACCCCTCCACTTT. The genes are TRBV25-1 and TRBJ1-6; 8 nucleotides agree with TRBD1. CDR3 size: 15 residues. Trimming at V came to 4 bases and at J to 3 bases, leaving 2 bases not matched to a gene. Germline V gene lookup returns CDR1 MGHDK and CDR2 SYGVNS.

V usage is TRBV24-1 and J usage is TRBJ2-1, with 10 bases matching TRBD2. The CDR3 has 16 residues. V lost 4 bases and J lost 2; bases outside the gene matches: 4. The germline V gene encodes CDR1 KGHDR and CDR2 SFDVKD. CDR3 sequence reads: CATSDAGTSAYNEQFF. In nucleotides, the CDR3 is TGTGCCACCAGTGACGCCGGGACTAGCGCCTACAATGAGCAGTTCTTC.

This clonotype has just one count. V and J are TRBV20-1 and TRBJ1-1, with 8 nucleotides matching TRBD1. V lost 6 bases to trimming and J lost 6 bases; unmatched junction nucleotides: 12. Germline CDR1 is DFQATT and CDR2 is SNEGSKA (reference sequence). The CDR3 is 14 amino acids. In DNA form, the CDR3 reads TGCAGTGCGAAAGAGTACAGGGGGACCGCTGAAGCTTTCTTT. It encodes CSAKEYRGTAEAFF.

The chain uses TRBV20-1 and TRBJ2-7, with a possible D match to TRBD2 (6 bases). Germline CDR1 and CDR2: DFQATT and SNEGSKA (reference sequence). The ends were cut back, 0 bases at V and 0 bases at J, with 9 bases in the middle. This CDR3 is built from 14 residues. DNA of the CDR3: TGCAGTGCTAGAGAGGGGGGAAGCTCCTACGAGCAGTACTTC. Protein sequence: CSAREGGSSYEQYF.

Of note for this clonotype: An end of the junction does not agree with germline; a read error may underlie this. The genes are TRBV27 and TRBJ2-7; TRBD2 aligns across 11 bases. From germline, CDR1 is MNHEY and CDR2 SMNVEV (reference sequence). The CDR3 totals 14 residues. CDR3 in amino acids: CASSLTSGGYGQYF. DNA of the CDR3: TGTGCCAGCAGTTTAACTAGCGGGGGATACGGGCAGTACTTC.

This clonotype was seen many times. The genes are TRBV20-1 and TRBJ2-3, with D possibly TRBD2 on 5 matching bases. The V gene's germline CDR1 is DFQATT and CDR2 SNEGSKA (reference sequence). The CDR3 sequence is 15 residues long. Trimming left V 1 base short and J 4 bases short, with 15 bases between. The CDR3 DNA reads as TGCAGTGCTAGAGTCTTGAATGCCGGGGCAGATACGCAGTATTTT. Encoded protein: CSARVLNAGADTQYF.

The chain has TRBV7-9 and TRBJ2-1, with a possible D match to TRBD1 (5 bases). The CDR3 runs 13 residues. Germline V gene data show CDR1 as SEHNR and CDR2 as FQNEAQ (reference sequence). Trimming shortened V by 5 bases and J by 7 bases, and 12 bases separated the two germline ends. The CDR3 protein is CASSPNQGNEQFF. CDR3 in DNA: TGTGCCAGCAGCCCTAACCAGGGAAATGAGCAGTTCTTC.

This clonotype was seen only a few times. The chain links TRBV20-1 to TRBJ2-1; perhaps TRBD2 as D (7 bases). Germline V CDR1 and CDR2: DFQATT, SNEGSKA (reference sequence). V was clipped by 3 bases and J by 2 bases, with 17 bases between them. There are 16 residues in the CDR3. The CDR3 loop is CSASPKGGAPYNEQFF. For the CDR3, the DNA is TGCAGTGCTAGTCCAAAAGGGGGGGCTCCCTACAATGAGCAGTTCTTC.

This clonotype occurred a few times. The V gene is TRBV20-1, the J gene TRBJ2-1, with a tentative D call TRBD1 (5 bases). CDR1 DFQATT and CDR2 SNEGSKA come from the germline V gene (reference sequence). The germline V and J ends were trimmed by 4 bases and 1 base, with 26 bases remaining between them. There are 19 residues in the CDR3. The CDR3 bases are TGCAGTGCTATCCGATATTACCAGGGTGTTGAATTGTCCTACAATGAGCAGTTCTTC. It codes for CSAIRYYQGVELSYNEQFF.

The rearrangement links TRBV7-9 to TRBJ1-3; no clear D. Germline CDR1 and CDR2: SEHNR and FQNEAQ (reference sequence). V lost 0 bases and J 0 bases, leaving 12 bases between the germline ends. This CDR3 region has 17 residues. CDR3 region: CASSLAPARSSGNTIYF. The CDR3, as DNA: TGTGCCAGCAGCTTAGCGCCGGCCCGGAGCTCTGGAAACACCATATATTTT.

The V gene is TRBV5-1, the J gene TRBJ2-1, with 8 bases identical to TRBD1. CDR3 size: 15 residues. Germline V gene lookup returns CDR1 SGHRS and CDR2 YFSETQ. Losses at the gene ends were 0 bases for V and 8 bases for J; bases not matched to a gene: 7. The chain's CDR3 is CASSLAVGQGYEQFF. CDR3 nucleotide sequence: TGCGCCAGCAGCTTGGCCGTTGGACAGGGCTATGAGCAGTTCTTC. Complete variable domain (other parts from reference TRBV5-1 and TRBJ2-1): KAGVTQTPRYLIKTRGQQVTLSCSPISGHRSVSWYQQTPGQGLQFLFEYFSETQRNKGNFPGRFSGRQFSNSRSEMNVSTLELGDSALYLCASSLAVGQGYEQFFGPGTRLTVL.

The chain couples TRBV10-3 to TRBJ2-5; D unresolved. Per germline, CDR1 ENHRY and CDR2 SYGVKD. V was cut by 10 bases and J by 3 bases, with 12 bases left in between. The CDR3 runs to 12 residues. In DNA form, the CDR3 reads TGTGCCACGGCCGGGCCAAAAGAGACCCAGTACTTC. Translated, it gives CATAGPKETQYF.